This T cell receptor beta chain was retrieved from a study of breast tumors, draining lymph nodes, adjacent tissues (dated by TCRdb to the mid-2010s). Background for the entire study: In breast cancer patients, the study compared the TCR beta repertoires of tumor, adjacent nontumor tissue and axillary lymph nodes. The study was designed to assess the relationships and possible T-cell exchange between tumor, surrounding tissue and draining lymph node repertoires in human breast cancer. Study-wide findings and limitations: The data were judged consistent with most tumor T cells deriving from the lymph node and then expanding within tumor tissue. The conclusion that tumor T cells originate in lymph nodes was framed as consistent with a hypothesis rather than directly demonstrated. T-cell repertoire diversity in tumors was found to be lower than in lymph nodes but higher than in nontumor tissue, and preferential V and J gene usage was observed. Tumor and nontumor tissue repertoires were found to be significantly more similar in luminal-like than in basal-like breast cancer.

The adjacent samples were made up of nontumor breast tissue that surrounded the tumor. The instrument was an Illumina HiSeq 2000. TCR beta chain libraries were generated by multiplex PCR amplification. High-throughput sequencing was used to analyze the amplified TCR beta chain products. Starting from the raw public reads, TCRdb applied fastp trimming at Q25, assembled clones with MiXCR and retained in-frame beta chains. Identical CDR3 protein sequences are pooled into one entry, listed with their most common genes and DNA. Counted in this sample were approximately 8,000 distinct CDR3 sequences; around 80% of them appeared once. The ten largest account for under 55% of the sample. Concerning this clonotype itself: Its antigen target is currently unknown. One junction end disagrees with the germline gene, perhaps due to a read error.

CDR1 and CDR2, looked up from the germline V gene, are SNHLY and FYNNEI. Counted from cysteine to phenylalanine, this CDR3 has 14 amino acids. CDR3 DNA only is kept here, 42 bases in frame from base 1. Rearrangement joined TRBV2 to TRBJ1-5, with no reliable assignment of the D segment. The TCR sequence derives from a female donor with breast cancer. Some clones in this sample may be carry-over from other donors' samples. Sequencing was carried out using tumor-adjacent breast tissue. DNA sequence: TGTGCCCGCAGTGATTACTATAGCAATCAGCCGCAGCATTTT. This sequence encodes CARSDYYSNQPQHF.